This T cell receptor beta chain was sequenced for a study of identifying expanded T cells in peripheral blood. Healthy donors had no documented immune events, such as infections, while sampled. General study results and limits: Approximately two-week clone count variance significantly increased as total template count grew. Differentially abundant clones: about 1.2 between replicates, approximately 16 at 2 to 3 weeks, approximately 19 at four.

As concerns this clone: Its specificity is not known.

Measured with immunoSEQ multiplex PCR; TCRdb has only the in-frame clones, and not every one. The table lists approximately 100,000 clones, around nine tenths of them singletons. The TCR comes from a person aged 18 to 75 in good health. Sequenced: blood.

As DNA, the CDR3 is TGCGCCAGCAGCTTGGCCGACCGCTACAATGAGCAGTTCTTC. Translating it yields CASSLADRYNEQFF. This chain connects TRBV5-1 to TRBJ2-1; no definite D call. The ends were cut back, 0 bases at V and 3 bases at J, with 7 bases in the middle. Per the germline V gene, CDR1 is SGHRS and CDR2 is YFSETQ. CDR3 size: 14 residues.